This T cell receptor beta chain originates from a study of blood T cell repertoires in COVID-19. Trimming removed 5 bases from V and 3 bases from J, with 8 bases in between. This CDR3 has 14 residues. CDR1 and CDR2 (germline): MNHEY, SVGAGI. The protocol was immunoSEQ multiplex PCR, while the TCRdb copy is restricted to in-frame clones and leaves out a portion. In the table there are roughly 250,000 clones, 86% of which are singletons. The chain combines TRBV6-5 with TRBJ1-6; no clear D gene. The source of this sequence is a woman aged 40 to 49 with acute COVID-19. Material for sequencing was PBMCs or T cells enriched from blood (not recorded which). The CDR3 protein is CASSINSYNSPLHF. The CDR3 DNA sequence: TGTGCCAGCAGTATCAACAGCTATAATTCACCCCTCCACTTT.